This T cell receptor beta chain was sequenced for a study of Ad26.COV2.S vaccination and SARS-CoV-2 variants. Across the whole study: The COV1001 Ad26.COV2.S trial arm included the donor.

CDR1 and CDR2 (germline): SGHTA, FQGTGA. There are 17 residues in the CDR3. With V trimmed by 8 bases and J by 0 bases, 13 bases remained unmatched. The method was immunoSEQ multiplex PCR; TCRdb's version includes in-frame clones alone and lacks a portion of them. Of 440,000 or so clones listed, around 91% were seen once; the top ten hold roughly 4.3%. As for treatment: roughly 19 received Ad26.COV2.S at low or high dose, single or two shots; 5 received placebo; per-sample allocation not given. Day 63 after the first vaccine or placebo injection was the time point for sampling. Within Boston, the person who donated was an adult of 18-55 years.

The TCR was taken from a person between 18 and 59 years old who received the Ad26.COV2.S COVID-19 vaccine or a placebo. Sequencing was performed on peripheral blood, taken in a trial of Ad26.COV2.S vaccine versus placebo. V is TRBV7-3 and J is TRBJ2-7, with 10 bases fitting TRBD1. CDR3: CASSTLPGDRGSYEQYF. The CDR3 nucleotides are TGTGCCAGCTCGACACTACCGGGGGACAGGGGCTCCTACGAGCAGTACTTC.